This section outlines one T cell receptor beta chain sequence together with its context. The table came from immunoSEQ multiplex PCR; TCRdb's copy has only in-frame clones and leaves some out. The table lists 130,000 or so clones, around 80% of them singletons, with roughly an eighth in the top ten. These data are taken from a study of blood T cell repertoires in COVID-19. The CDR3 extends over 16 amino acids. The V gene's germline CDR1 is MNHEY and CDR2 SVGEGT. With 5 bases clipped from V and 4 bases from J, the junction kept 9 bases outside the gene matches. This TCR derives from a woman aged 60 to 75 with acute or convalescent COVID-19. The genes are TRBV6-2 or TRBV6-3 and TRBJ2-3; 10 bases match TRBD2. The material sequenced was peripheral blood. For the CDR3, the DNA is TGTGCCAGCAGTCCGTGGACTAGCGGTATCCCAGATACGCAGTATTTT. It yields the protein CASSPWTSGIPDTQYF.